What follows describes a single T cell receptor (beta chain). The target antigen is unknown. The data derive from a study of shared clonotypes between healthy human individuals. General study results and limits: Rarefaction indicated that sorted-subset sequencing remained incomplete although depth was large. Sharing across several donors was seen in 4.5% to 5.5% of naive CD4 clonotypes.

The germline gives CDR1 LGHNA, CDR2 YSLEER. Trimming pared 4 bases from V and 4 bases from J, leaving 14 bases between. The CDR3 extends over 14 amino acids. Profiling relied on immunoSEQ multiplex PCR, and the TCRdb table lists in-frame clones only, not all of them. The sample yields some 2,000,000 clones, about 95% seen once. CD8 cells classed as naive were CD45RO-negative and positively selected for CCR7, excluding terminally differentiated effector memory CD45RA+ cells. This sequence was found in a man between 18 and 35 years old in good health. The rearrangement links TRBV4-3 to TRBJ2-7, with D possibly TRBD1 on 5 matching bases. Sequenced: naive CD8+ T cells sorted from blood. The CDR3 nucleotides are TGCGCCAGCAGCCCCCAGGGAAAGGGGTACGAGCAGTACTTC. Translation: CASSPQGKGYEQYF.